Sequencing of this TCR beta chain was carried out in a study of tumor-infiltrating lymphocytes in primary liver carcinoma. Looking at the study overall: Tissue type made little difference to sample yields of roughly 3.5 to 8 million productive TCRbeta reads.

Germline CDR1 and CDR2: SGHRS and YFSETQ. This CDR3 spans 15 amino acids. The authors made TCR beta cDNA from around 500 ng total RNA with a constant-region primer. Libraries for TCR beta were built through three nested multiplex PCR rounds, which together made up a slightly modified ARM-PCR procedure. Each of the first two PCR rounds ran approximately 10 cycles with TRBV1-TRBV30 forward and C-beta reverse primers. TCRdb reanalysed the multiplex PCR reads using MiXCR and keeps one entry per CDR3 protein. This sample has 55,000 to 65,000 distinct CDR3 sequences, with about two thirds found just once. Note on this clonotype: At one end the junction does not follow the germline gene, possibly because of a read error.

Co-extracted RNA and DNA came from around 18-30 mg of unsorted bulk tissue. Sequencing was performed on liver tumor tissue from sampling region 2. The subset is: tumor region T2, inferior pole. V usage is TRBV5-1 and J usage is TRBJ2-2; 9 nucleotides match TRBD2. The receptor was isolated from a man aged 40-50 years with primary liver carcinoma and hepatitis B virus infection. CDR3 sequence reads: CVSSLPSGITGELFF. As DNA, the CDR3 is TGCGTCAGCAGCTTGCCTAGCGGGATCACCGGGGAACTGTTTTTT.